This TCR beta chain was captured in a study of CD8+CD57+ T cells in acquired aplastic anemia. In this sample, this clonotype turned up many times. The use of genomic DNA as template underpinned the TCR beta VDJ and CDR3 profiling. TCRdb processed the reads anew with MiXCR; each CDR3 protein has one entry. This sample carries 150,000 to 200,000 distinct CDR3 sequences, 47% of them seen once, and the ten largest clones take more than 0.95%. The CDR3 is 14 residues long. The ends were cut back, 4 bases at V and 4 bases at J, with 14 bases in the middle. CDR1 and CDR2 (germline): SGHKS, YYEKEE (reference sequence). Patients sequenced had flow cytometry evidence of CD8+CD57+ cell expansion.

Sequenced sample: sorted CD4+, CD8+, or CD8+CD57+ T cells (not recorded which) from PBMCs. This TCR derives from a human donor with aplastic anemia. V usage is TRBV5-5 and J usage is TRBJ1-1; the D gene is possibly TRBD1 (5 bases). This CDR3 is CASSPRRGSTEAFF. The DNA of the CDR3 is TGTGCCAGCAGCCCTCGCCGGGGGAGCACTGAAGCTTTCTTT. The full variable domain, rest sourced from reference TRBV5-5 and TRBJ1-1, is DAGVTQSPTHLIKTRGQQVTLRCSPISGHKSVSWYQQVLGQGPQFIFQYYEKEERGRGNFPDRFSARQFPNYSSELNVNALLLGDSALYLCASSPRRGSTEAFFGQGTRLTVV.